These T cell receptor beta chains were read from a single sample in a study of patients and donors after allogeneic stem cell transplantation. TCRdb itself ran the RT-PCR reads through MiXCR, one entry per CDR3 protein. This table holds about a million distinct CDR3 sequences, under 20% found once. Sequences were obtained from blood, either unsorted or a sorted T cell fraction (not recorded which). The source of these receptors is a human donor who was either an allogeneic HSCT recipient or a stem cell or donor lymphocyte infusion donor (not recorded which). It is not recorded whose cells these are; they may come from a transplant donor. Both conserved end residues are part of each CDR3. A D gene is named only where the DNA matches it firmly. Not all rows give a size; the values are once, few, many and, for expanded clones, a class.

j_gene,abundance,d_gene,v_gene,CDR3aa,CDR3nt
TRBJ2-7,few,-,TRBV20-1,CSAAGGTPAFSYEQYF,TGCAGTGCCGCAGGTGGGACCCCAGCTTTTTCCTACGAGCAGTACTTC
TRBJ2-7,-,-,TRBV20-1,CSGRDRVKPYEQYF,TGCAGCGGGAGGGACAGGGTTAAACCCTACGAGCAGTACTTC
TRBJ1-1,few,-,TRBV12-3/TRBV12-4,CASSPGAGAGAFF,TGTGCCAGCAGTCCAGGGGCAGGGGCAGGAGCTTTCTTT
TRBJ1-1,-,-,TRBV12-3/TRBV12-4,CASSLAEGYSNTEAFF,TGTGCCAGCAGTTTAGCGGAAGGGTATTCGAACACTGAAGCTTTCTTT
TRBJ1-3,few,TRBD1,TRBV7-9,CASRRDSHGNTIYF,TGTGCCAGCAGGCGGGACAGTCATGGAAACACCATATATTTT
TRBJ1-6,-,TRBD1,TRBV27,CASSPTGFSYNSPLHF,TGTGCCAGCAGTCCGACAGGGTTTTCCTATAATTCACCCCTCCACTTT
TRBJ2-7,few,TRBD2,TRBV5-1,CASSFILTSAASEQYF,TGCGCCAGCAGCTTCATTTTGACTAGCGCGGCTTCCGAGCAGTACTTC
TRBJ2-2,-,-,TRBV19,CASSTAQRNTGELFF,TGTGCCAGTAGTACGGCGCAGCGGAACACCGGGGAGCTGTTTTTT
TRBJ1-5,-,-,TRBV7-8,CASSLAGGTFQPQHF,TGTGCCAGCAGCTTAGCGGGGGGAACTTTTCAGCCCCAGCATTTT
TRBJ2-2,-,TRBD2,TRBV9,CASGLGGSSNTGELFF,TGTGCCAGCGGGCTGGGAGGGTCTTCGAACACCGGGGAGCTGTTTTTT
TRBJ2-3,many,TRBD1,TRBV10-3,CAISDPRTGGRTDTQYF,TGTGCCATCAGTGATCCCCGGACAGGGGGAAGAACAGATACGCAGTATTTT
TRBJ1-2,few,TRBD1,TRBV7-9,CASSTTGTGAPFDGYTF,TGTGCCAGCAGCACAACCGGGACAGGGGCCCCTTTTGACGGCTACACCTTC
TRBJ2-7,-,-,TRBV5-5,CASRVEWDGYYEQYF,TGTGCCAGCAGGGTAGAGTGGGACGGCTACTACGAGCAGTACTTC
TRBJ1-1,few,-,TRBV29-1,CSVEKTEAFF,TGCAGCGTCGAGAAGACTGAAGCTTTCTTT
TRBJ2-1,few,-,TRBV6-2/TRBV6-3,CASSQGMEQFF,TGTGCCAGCAGCCAGGGTATGGAGCAGTTCTTC
TRBJ2-1,many,TRBD1,TRBV12-3/TRBV12-4,CASSDYRGRYNEQFF,TGTGCCAGCAGTGATTACAGGGGCAGGTACAATGAGCAGTTCTTC
TRBJ1-2,-,-,TRBV7-2,CASSQMTAEVGYTF,TGTGCCAGCAGCCAAATGACAGCTGAGGTTGGCTACACCTTC
TRBJ1-4,few,-,TRBV20-1,CSAGSGVLEKLFF,TGCAGTGCCGGATCAGGGGTTCTTGAAAAACTGTTTTTT
TRBJ1-1,few,-,TRBV5-5,CASSWGAPSTEAFF,TGTGCCAGCAGCTGGGGGGCCCCGAGCACTGAAGCTTTCTTT
TRBJ1-4,-,-,TRBV6-5,CASSYFGKGEKLFF,TGTGCCAGCAGTTATTTCGGGAAGGGTGAAAAACTGTTTTTT
TRBJ2-3,many,-,TRBV27,CASSPSRPDTQYF,TGTGCCAGCAGTCCCAGCAGGCCAGATACGCAGTATTTT
TRBJ2-1,-,-,TRBV7-2,CASSLDGEPYNEQFF,TGTGCCAGCAGCTTGGACGGGGAACCCTACAATGAGCAGTTCTTC
TRBJ2-3,-,TRBD2,TRBV5-5,CASSKYQREVTDTQYF,TGTGCCAGCAGCAAATACCAGCGGGAAGTAACAGATACGCAGTATTTT
TRBJ2-1,-,-,TRBV15,CATSLQTSPEQFF,TGTGCCACCAGCCTACAGACTTCTCCTGAGCAGTTCTTC
TRBJ2-3,-,TRBD2,TRBV10-3,CAISDGLRGGTDTQYF,TGTGCCATCAGTGATGGATTGCGGGGGGGCACAGATACGCAGTATTTT
TRBJ2-1,-,TRBD2,TRBV12-3/TRBV12-4,CARSLGTSDEQFF,TGTGCCCGCAGTTTAGGGACTAGCGATGAGCAGTTCTTC
TRBJ2-1,-,TRBD2,TRBV2,CASSRNSGGVPEQFF,TGTGCCAGCAGCCGGAATAGCGGGGGGGTCCCGGAGCAGTTCTTC
TRBJ2-3,-,TRBD2,TRBV3-1,CASSQDAGDDPDTQYF,TGTGCCAGCAGCCAAGATGCGGGGGATGATCCGGATACGCAGTATTTT